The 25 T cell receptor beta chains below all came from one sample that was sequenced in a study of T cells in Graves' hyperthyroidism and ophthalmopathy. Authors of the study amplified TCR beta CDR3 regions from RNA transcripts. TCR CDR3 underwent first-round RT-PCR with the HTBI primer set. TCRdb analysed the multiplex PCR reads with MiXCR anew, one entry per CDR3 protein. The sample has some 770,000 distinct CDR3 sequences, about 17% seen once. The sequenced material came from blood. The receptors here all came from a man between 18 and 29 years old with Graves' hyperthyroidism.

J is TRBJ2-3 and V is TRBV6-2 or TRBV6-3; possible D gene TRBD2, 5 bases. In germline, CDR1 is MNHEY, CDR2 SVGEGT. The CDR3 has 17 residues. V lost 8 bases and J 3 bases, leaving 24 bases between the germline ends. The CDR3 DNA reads TGTGCCAGCTCGAGGGTGGGGATCGTAATGAAAACAGATACGCAGTATTTT. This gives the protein CASSRVGIVMKTDTQYF.

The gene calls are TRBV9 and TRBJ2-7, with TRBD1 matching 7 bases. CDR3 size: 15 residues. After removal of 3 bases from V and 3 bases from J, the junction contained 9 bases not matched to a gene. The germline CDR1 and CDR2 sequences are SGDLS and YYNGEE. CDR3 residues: CASSAQGSAGYEQYF. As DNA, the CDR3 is TGTGCCAGCAGCGCACAGGGGTCGGCCGGCTACGAGCAGTACTTC.

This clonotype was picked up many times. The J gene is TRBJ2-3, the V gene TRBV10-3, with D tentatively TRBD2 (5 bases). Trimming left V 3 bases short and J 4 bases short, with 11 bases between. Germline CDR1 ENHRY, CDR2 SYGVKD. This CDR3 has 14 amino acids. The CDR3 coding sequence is TGTGCCATCAGTGACGCGGGCGAGGCAGATACGCAGTATTTT. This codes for CAISDAGEADTQYF.

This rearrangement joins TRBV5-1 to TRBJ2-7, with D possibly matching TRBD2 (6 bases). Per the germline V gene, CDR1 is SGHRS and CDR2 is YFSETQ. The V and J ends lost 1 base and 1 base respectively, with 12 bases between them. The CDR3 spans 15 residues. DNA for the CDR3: TGCGCCAGCAGCTTGATGGCTAGCGTTTCCTACGAGCAGTACTTC. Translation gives CASSLMASVSYEQYF.

CDR3 loop: CASRNSGRALREQYF. The CDR3 DNA reads TGTGCCAGCAGAAATAGCGGGAGGGCCCTACGGGAGCAGTACTTC. The V call is TRBV12-3 or TRBV12-4, the J call TRBJ2-7, with 11 bases aligning to TRBD2. V trimming: 6 bases; J trimming: 7 bases; junction bases outside the gene matches: 11. The CDR3 sequence is 15 residues long.

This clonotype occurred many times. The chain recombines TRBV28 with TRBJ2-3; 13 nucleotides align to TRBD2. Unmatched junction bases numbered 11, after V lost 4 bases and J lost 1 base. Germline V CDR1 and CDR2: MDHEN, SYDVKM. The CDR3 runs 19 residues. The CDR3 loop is CASSSGLAGEGFRTDTQYF. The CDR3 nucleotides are TGTGCCAGCAGTTCCGGACTAGCGGGAGAGGGCTTTCGCACAGATACGCAGTATTTT.

CDR3 nucleotides: TGTGCCAGCAGGGTGGGCCCCCGCAATCAGCCCCAGCATTTT. This sequence encodes CASRVGPRNQPQHF. The rearrangement uses TRBV28 and TRBJ1-5; no reliable D call. The CDR3 spans 14 residues. From germline, CDR1 is MDHEN and CDR2 SYDVKM. With 6 bases removed from V and 2 bases from J, the gap between germline ends came to 11 bases.

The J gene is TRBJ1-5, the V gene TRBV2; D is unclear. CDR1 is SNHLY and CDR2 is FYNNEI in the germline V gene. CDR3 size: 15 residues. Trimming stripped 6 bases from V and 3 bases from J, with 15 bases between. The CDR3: CASRTGLTPNQPQHF. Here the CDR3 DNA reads TGTGCCAGCAGGACCGGACTGACTCCCAATCAGCCCCAGCATTTT. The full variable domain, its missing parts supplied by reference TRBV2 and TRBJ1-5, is EPEVTQTPSHQVTQMGQEVILRCVPISNHLYFYWYRQILGQKVEFLVSFYNNEISEKSEIFDDQFSVERPDGSNFTLKIRSTKLEDSAMYFCASRTGLTPNQPQHFGDGTRLSIL.

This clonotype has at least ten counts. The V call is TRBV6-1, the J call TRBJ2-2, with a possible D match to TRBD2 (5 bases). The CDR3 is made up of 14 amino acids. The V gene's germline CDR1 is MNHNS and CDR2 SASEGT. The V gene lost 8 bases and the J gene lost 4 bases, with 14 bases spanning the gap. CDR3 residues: CASCISGATGELFF. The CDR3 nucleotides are TGTGCCAGCTGTATAAGCGGCGCCACCGGGGAGCTGTTTTTT.

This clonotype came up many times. CDR3 protein: CASSPRTTQGTGSYEQYF. The CDR3 coding sequence is TGTGCCAGCAGCCCCCGAACGACCCAGGGGACAGGGTCCTACGAGCAGTACTTC. This chain links TRBV11-2 with TRBJ2-7; 9 nucleotides match TRBD1. Trimming removed 5 bases from V and 1 base from J; junction bases left unmatched: 15. This CDR3 spans 18 amino acids. Germline values: CDR1 SGHAT, CDR2 FQNNGV.

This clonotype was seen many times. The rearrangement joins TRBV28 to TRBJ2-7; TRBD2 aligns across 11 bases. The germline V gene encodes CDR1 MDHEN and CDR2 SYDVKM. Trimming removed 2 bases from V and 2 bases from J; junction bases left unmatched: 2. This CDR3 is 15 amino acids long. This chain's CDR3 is CASSLASGRTYEQYF. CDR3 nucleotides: TGTGCCAGCAGTTTAGCTAGCGGGAGGACCTACGAGCAGTACTTC. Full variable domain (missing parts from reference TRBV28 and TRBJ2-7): DVKVTQSSRYLVKRTGEKVFLECVQDMDHENMFWYRQDPGLGLRLIYFSYDVKMKEKGDIPEGYSVSREKKERFSLILESASTNQTSMYLCASSLASGRTYEQYFGPGTRLTVT.

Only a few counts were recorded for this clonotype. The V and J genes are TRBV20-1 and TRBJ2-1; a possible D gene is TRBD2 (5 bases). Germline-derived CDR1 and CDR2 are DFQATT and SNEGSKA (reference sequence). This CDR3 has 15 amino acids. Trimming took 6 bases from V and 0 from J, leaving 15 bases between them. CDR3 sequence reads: CSAVLTRSSYNEQFF. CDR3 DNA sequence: TGCAGTGCCGTACTAACTAGGAGCTCCTACAATGAGCAGTTCTTC.

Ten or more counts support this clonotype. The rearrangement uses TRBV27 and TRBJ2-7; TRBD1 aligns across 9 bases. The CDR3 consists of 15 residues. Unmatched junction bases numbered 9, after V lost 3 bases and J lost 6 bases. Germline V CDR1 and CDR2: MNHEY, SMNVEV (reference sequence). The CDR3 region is CASSLGAGQGSEQYF. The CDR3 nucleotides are TGTGCCAGCAGTTTGGGTGCTGGACAGGGGAGCGAGCAGTACTTC.

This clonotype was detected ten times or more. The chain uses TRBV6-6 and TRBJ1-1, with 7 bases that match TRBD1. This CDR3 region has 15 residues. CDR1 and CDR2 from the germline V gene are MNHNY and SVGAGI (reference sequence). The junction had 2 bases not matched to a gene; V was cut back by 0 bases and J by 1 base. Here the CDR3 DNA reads TGTGCCAGCAGTTACTCGCGACAGGGGAACACTGAAGCTTTCTTT. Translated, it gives CASSYSRQGNTEAFF.

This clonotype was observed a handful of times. This CDR3 reads CASSSGPIGETQYF. The CDR3 DNA reads as TGTGCCAGCAGCTCGGGGCCTATCGGAGAGACCCAGTACTTC. This chain joins TRBV5-6 and TRBJ2-5; perhaps D is TRBD1 or TRBD2 (5 bases each). Looked up from germline, CDR1 is SGHDT and CDR2 is YYEEEE. The CDR3 spans 14 residues. Trimming pared 3 bases from V and 4 bases from J, leaving 13 bases between.

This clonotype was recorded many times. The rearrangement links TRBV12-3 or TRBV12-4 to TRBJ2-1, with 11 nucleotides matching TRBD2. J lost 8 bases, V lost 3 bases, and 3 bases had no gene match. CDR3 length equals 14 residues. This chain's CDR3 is CASSFSGRAHEQFF. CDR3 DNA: TGTGCCAGCAGTTTTAGCGGGAGGGCCCATGAGCAGTTCTTC.

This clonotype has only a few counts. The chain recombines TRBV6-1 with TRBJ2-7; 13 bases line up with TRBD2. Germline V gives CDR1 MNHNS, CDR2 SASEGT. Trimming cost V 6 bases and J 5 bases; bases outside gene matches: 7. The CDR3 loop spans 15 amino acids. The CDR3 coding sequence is TGTGCCAGCAGCCCCGGACTAGCGGGAGAAGACGAGCAGTACTTC. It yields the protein CASSPGLAGEDEQYF.

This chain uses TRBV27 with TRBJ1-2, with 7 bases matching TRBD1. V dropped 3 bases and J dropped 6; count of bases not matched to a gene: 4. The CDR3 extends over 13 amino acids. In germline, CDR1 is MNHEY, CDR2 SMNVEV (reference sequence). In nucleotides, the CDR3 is TGTGCCAGCAGTTTTGGGACAGAGGATGGCTACACCTTC. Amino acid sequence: CASSFGTEDGYTF.

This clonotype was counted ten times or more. CDR3 sequence: CSARDQAESYEQYF. CDR3 DNA: TGCAGTGCTAGAGATCAGGCAGAGAGCTACGAGCAGTACTTC. The chain uses TRBV20-1 and TRBJ2-7, with D unresolved. The CDR3 has 14 residues. Trimming stripped 0 bases from V and 3 bases from J, with 12 bases between. Germline V gene lookup returns CDR1 DFQATT and CDR2 SNEGSKA (reference sequence).

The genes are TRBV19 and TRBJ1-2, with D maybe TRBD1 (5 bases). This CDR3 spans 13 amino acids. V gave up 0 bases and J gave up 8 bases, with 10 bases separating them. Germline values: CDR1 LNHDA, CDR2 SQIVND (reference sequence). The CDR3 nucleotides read TGTGCCAGTAGTATAGATGGGGCTCAAGGCTACACCTTC. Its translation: CASSIDGAQGYTF. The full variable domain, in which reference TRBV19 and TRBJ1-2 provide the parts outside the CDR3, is DGGITQSPKYLFRKEGQNVTLSCEQNLNHDAMYWYRQDPGQGLRLIYYSQIVNDFQKGDIAEGYSVSREKKESFPLTVTSAQKNPTAFYLCASSIDGAQGYTFGSGTRLTVV.

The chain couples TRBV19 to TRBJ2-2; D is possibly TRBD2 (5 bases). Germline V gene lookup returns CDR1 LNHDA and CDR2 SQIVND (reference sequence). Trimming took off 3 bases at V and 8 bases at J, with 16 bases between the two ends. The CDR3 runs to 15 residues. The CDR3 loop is CASSIGPSIAGELFF. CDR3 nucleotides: TGTGCCAGTAGTATCGGCCCCTCCATAGCGGGGGAGCTGTTTTTT.

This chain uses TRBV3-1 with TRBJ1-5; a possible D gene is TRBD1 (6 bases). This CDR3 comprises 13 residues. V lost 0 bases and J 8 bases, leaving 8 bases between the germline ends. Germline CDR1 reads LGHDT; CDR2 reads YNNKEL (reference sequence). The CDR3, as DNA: TGTGCCAGCAGCCAAGATCAGGGGAAGCCCCAGCATTTT. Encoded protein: CASSQDQGKPQHF.

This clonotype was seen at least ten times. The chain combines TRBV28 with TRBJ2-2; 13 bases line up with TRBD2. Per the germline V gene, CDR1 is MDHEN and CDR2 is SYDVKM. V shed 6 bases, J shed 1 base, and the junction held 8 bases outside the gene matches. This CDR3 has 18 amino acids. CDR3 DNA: TGTGCCAGCAGGGGGCCGGGGACTAGCGGGATGAACACCGGGGAGCTGTTTTTT. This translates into CASRGPGTSGMNTGELFF. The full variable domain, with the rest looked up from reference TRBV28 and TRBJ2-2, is DVKVTQSSRYLVKRTGEKVFLECVQDMDHENMFWYRQDPGLGLRLIYFSYDVKMKEKGDIPEGYSVSREKKERFSLILESASTNQTSMYLCASRGPGTSGMNTGELFFGEGSRLTVL.

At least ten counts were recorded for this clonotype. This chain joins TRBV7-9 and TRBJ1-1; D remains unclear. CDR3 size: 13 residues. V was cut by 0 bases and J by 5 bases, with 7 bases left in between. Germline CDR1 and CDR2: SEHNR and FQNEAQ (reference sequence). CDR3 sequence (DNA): TGTGCCAGCAGCTTAGCCTTAGATACTGAAGCTTTCTTT. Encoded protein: CASSLALDTEAFF.

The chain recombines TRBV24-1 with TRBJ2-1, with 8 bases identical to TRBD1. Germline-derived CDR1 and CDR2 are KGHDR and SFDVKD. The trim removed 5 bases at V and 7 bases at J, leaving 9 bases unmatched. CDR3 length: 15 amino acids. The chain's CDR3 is CATSAPGRGQNEQFF. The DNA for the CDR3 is TGTGCCACCAGTGCCCCGGGCAGGGGGCAAAATGAGCAGTTCTTC.